These 16 T cell receptor beta chains came from one sample sequenced in a study of blood T cell repertoires in COVID-19. Libraries were prepared by immunoSEQ multiplex PCR; TCRdb keeps only in-frame clonotypes and omits some of them. Of 140,000 to 150,000 clones in the sample, around 80% were seen once. The sample consisted of peripheral blood. These TCRs come from a man in his 60s with active or convalescent COVID-19.

The chain combines TRBV29-1 with TRBJ1-1; 7 nucleotides align to TRBD1. CDR1 SQVTM and CDR2 ANQGSEA come from the germline V gene. The CDR3 runs 12 residues. V trimming: 7 bases; J trimming: 1 base; junction bases outside the gene matches: 3. The CDR3 spells CSARQGNTEAFF. DNA of the CDR3: TGCAGCGCTCGACAGGGGAACACTGAAGCTTTCTTT.

V is TRBV6-5 and J is TRBJ2-2; 7 positions match TRBD2. The ends lost 0 bases at V and 4 bases at J; junction bases unmatched: 2. The CDR3 sequence is 15 residues long. CDR1 is MNHEY and CDR2 is SVGAGI in the germline V gene. CDR3 bases: TGTGCCAGCAGTTACTCCCCGGGGGGCACCGGGGAGCTGTTTTTT. It specifies CASSYSPGGTGELFF.

The CDR3 protein is CASSANTGELFF. The CDR3 DNA follows: TGTGCCAGCAGTGCTAACACCGGGGAGCTGTTTTTT. The chain joins TRBV2 to TRBJ2-2; no definite D call. Deletions cut 4 bases from V and 2 bases from J, with 2 bases between. The CDR3 contains 12 residues. Germline V CDR1 and CDR2: SNHLY, FYNNEI.

Written as DNA, the CDR3 is TGTGCCAGCAGAACAGGGGGCCTCGGGGAGCTGTTTTTT. Protein: CASRTGGLGELFF. The rearrangement joins TRBV6-5 to TRBJ2-2; TRBD1 agrees at 9 bases. The CDR3 contains 13 residues. V shed 6 bases and J 7 bases; nucleotides not matched to a gene: 3. CDR1 and CDR2 from the germline V gene are MNHEY and SVGAGI.

The V gene is TRBV3-1 (or the pseudogene TRBV3-2), the J gene TRBJ1-1, with 7 bases that match TRBD1. This CDR3 has 13 amino acids. Germline V gives CDR1 LGHDT, CDR2 YNNKEL (reference sequence). The junction had 5 bases not matched to a gene; V was cut back by 6 bases and J by 4 bases. The CDR3 DNA follows: TGTGCCAGCAGTGGAAACAGGGGCACTGAAGCTTTCTTT. Protein product: CASSGNRGTEAFF.

The genes are TRBV6-7 and TRBJ1-5; 9 nucleotides match TRBD1. TRBV6-7 is an ORF, with its function uncertain. V was clipped by 6 bases and J by 3 bases; unmatched bases: 3. The CDR3 consists of 14 residues. CDR3 nucleotide sequence: TGTGCCAGCAGCCGGGACAGGGTCAATCAGCCCCAGCATTTT. Encoded protein: CASSRDRVNQPQHF.

This chain links TRBV2 with TRBJ1-2, with 10 bases matching TRBD1. The germline V gene encodes CDR1 SNHLY and CDR2 FYNNEI. With 5 bases clipped from V and 4 bases from J, the junction kept 7 bases outside the gene matches. The CDR3 spans 15 residues. CDR3 loop: CASSTGTGVPYGYTF. CDR3 in DNA: TGTGCCAGCAGTACCGGGACAGGGGTACCCTATGGCTACACCTTC.

The chain has TRBV6-5 and TRBJ1-2; D gene ambiguous. This CDR3 spans 13 amino acids. The germline V and J ends were trimmed by 2 bases and 4 bases, with 8 bases remaining between them. Germline assignment: CDR1 MNHEY and CDR2 SVGAGI. The CDR3 nucleotides are TGTGCCAGCAGTTACAGAGTCTCCTATGGCTACACCTTC. Protein: CASSYRVSYGYTF.

This clone has a handful of counts. Other DNA sequences in this specimen translate into the identical CDR3. J is TRBJ1-5 and V is TRBV6-2 or TRBV6-3; no clear D. The CDR3 spans 14 residues. In germline, CDR1 is MNHEY, CDR2 SVGEGT. Trimming cost V 6 bases and J 0 bases, with 9 bases left between them. This CDR3 reads CASSRTVSNQPQHF. As DNA, the CDR3 is TGTGCCAGCAGCAGGACTGTTAGCAATCAGCCCCAGCATTTT.

The genes are TRBV6-5 and TRBJ2-2; D is uncertain. CDR3 length: 15 residues. V lost 7 bases and J lost 1, with 13 bases in between. Germline V CDR1 and CDR2: MNHEY, SVGAGI. The CDR3 region has the DNA TGTGCCAGCACCACGCGGTTTTTGAACACCGGGGAGCTGTTTTTT. It encodes CASTTRFLNTGELFF.

The gene calls are TRBV11-2 and TRBJ2-7; 8 nucleotides line up with TRBD2. Germline V gene lookup returns CDR1 SGHAT and CDR2 FQNNGV. This CDR3 contains 11 residues. Here the CDR3 DNA reads TGTGCTCGAGCGGGAGTCAACGAGCAGTACGTC. This codes for CARAGVNEQYV.

The chain carries TRBV21-1 and TRBJ2-3; TRBD2, as called in the table, went unchecked against the DNA. TRBV21-1 is recorded as a pseudogene. CDR3 length: 16 residues. The DNA for the CDR3 is TGTGCCAGCAGCCCGCGACTAGCGGGAGGTGCAGATACGCAGTATTTT. Translation gives CASSPRLAGGADTQYF.

This clone came up once. This rearrangement joins TRBV7-9 to TRBJ1-2, with 7 bases that match TRBD1. The trim removed 4 bases at V and 5 bases at J, leaving 7 bases unmatched. The CDR3 loop spans 14 amino acids. The germline V gene encodes CDR1 SEHNR and CDR2 FQNEAQ (reference sequence). The CDR3, as DNA: TGTGCCAGCAGCTCCTCCGGGACAGAATATGGCTACACCTTC. It specifies CASSSSGTEYGYTF.

The J gene is TRBJ2-3, the V gene TRBV3-1 (or the pseudogene TRBV3-2); 8 bases fit TRBD1. J lost 3 bases, V lost 0 bases, and 8 bases had no gene match. Per germline, CDR1 LGHDT and CDR2 YNNKEL (reference sequence). The CDR3 has 17 residues. CDR3 loop: CASSQDRPGGLTDTQYF. The CDR3 coding sequence is TGTGCCAGCAGCCAAGACCGACCAGGGGGCTTAACAGATACGCAGTATTTT.

V usage is TRBV7-2 and J usage is TRBJ1-1; 10 nucleotides agree with TRBD1. Germline CDR1 SGHTA, CDR2 FQGNSA. This CDR3 region has 16 residues. The junction had 10 bases not matched to a gene; V was cut back by 5 bases and J by 4 bases. CDR3 region: CASSASGTGVATEAFF. CDR3 sequence (DNA): TGTGCCAGCAGCGCCTCGGGGACAGGGGTGGCCACTGAAGCTTTCTTT.

The chain recombines TRBV27 with TRBJ2-1; D possibly corresponds to TRBD1 (5 bases). This CDR3 region has 13 residues. V was pared by 6 bases and J by 4 bases, with 10 bases between. Germline V CDR1 and CDR2: MNHEY, SMNVEV (reference sequence). The DNA of the CDR3 is TGTGCCAGCAGCACCCAGGGTTACAATGAGCAGTTCTTC. Translated, it gives CASSTQGYNEQFF.